This paragraph covers one TCR beta chain sequence. What it recognizes is unknown. Some clones are missing from TCRdb's copy, which holds only in-frame ones; the method was immunoSEQ multiplex PCR. The sample consists of 41,000 or so clones, over 80% of them appearing once. The entry originates in a study of OX40 agonist ivuxolimab in advanced cancers. Study summary: Treatment of patients was with ivuxolimab, an agonistic anti-OX40 (CD134) antibody. Study-wide results and caveats: Expanded clones tended on average to be more numerous among CD8+ T cells than CD4+. Some nonresponders additionally presented with little normalized T-cell clonal expansion.

With 3 bases removed from V and 7 bases from J, the gap between germline ends came to 16 bases. Germline loops: CDR1 GTSNPN, CDR2 SVGIG (reference sequence). This CDR3 comprises 14 residues. The TCR originated in an adult with an advanced solid tumor such as melanoma, head and neck, liver or kidney cancer. This chain joins TRBV30 and TRBJ2-1; a possible D gene is TRBD2 (6 bases). The source material was CD4+ or CD8+ T cells sorted from blood, sampled in a trial of the OX40 agonist ivuxolimab. The CDR3 reads CAWRVTSYVNEQFF. The CDR3 nucleotides read TGTGCCTGGAGAGTTACTAGCTATGTAAATGAGCAGTTCTTC.